This TCR beta chain was recorded in a study of neurological immune-mediated disorders (dated by TCRdb to between 2018 and 2021). Describing the broader study: Among the roughly 35 multiple sclerosis patients, around 30 had relapsing-remitting MS and 3 had secondary progressive MS. Peripheral blood TCR-beta repertoires from HTLV-I-associated myelopathy (HAM/TSP) patients, multiple sclerosis patients and healthy controls were compared by UMI-based sequencing. The 95 to 120 TCR-beta libraries covered PBMC samples along with longitudinal samples, technical triplicates, and paired sorted CD4+ and CD8+ T-cell subsets. Of the approximately 65 subjects in the cohort, about 14 were HAM/TSP patients, about 34 were multiple sclerosis patients, and 20 were healthy controls. Findings and caveats that apply to the study as a whole: In phylogenetic analysis, the repertoires of 18 of 34 MS patients grouped into a cluster of related CDR3 sequences, which suggests a possible signature at the repertoire level. Across subjects, expanded clones never shared an identical CDR3 amino acid sequence, which suggests that the TCR-beta repertoires in every group were private. TCR clonal expansion was highest in HAM/TSP patients and lowest in MS patients, with MS patients falling below even healthy controls. No association of the MS cluster with clinical or MRI features was observed, and the need for larger cohorts was stated by the authors.

For unsorted PBMC libraries, 2 million PBMCs were used after storage in RNAlater at -80 degrees C until RNA extraction. The multiple sclerosis patients were enrolled in a US clinical protocol that evaluated disease progression with magnetic resonance imaging. Peripheral blood was subjected to Ficoll-Hypaque density gradient centrifugation to isolate PBMCs, which were then cryopreserved in liquid nitrogen. cDNA was synthesized by template-switch 5'RACE using a primer carrying a 10-nucleotide random unique molecular identifier by which each TCR transcript was tagged. Over 190 million TCR-beta sequences, covering 15-18 subjects, were produced in each sequencing run. The RNeasy kit was used to extract total RNA. Using the KAPA Real-time Library Amplification kit, TCR-beta VDJ regions were amplified with primers for the TCR constant region and the 5'RACE anchor. A first PCR added sample indexes and Illumina adaptors, and a second PCR then raised library yield. The roughly 650 bp TCR product was size-selected on a 2% E-gel SizeSelection system after Ampure bead purification. Before pooling, libraries had their quality checked on a Bioanalyzer, their concentration measured with Qubit, and their quantity determined with the Kapa Library Quantification kit. An Illumina HiSeq 2500 was used to sequence the libraries paired-end at 2 x 150 bp. To increase sequence diversity, about 24-32% phiX was spiked into each library pool. In the authors' own workflow: Quality-filtered reads were processed with the UMI-based MiGEC pipeline, which removed over 85% of raw TCR sequences during error correction. IMGT germline references were used for alignment of VDJ genes, and clonotypes were defined by a unique CDR3 amino acid sequence together with V-J genes. Clonal expansion, Shannon diversity and CDR3 relatedness were evaluated with VDJtools (CalcPairwiseDistances, ClusterSamples), while phylogenetic trees were built in CLCbio workbench. Clones with at least 8 unique UMIs were defined as expanded, with this threshold being based on coefficient-of-variation modelling across technical triplicates. TCRdb itself trimmed the public reads at Q25 with fastp, ran MiXCR and retained productive beta chains. All rows with the same CDR3 protein become a single entry with the most common DNA and genes. In this record, the V and J calls reflect TCRdb's handling and not the investigators' own analysis. A total of approximately 68,000 distinct CDR3 sequences appear in this sample, 4.8% of them only once. Jointly, the top ten make up over 2% of the sample.

From the cysteine up to the phenylalanine, the CDR3 has a length of 13 residues. The read is trimmed to its CDR3 DNA, 39 bases read in frame from base 1. Via the germline V gene (reference sequence), CDR1 is DFQATT and CDR2 SNEGSKA. Relative to germline, V is 4 bases shorter and J is 6 bases shorter, with 15 bases between their ends. As regards this clonotype: Its antigen remains undetermined. No much larger clonotype is one base removed from it; base qualities were not supplied.

The sequence came from an older woman with multiple sclerosis. Rearrangement joined TRBV20-1 to TRBJ1-1; the D region possibly corresponds to TRBD1 (5 bases align). Sequencing input: PBMCs. The CDR3 reads CSAKSGGKAEAFF. The DNA reads TGCAGTGCTAAAAGCGGGGGGAAGGCTGAAGCTTTCTTT.